This TCR beta chain appears in the sequencing data of a study of T cell changes during pregnancy in multiple sclerosis. This clone occurred a few times. Libraries were prepared by immunoSEQ multiplex PCR; TCRdb keeps only in-frame clonotypes and omits some of them. The data contain tens of thousands of clones, 85% to 90% of them singletons. Trimming shortened V by 2 bases and J by 7 bases, and 11 bases separated the two germline ends. This CDR3 is 12 amino acids long. From germline, CDR1 is GTSNPN and CDR2 SVGIG (reference sequence). The J gene is TRBJ1-2, the V gene TRBV30; D may be TRBD1 (5 bases). Material: peripheral blood, obtained after pregnancy. This receptor was obtained from a female donor in good health, enrolled as a control in a pregnancy study. CDR3 residues: CAWSTGEAGYTF. In nucleotides, the CDR3 is TGTGCCTGGAGTACGGGGGAAGCTGGCTACACCTTC.